The rows below give T cell receptor beta chains drawn from one sample of a study of radiation and T cells in renal cell carcinoma. TCRdb's table, derived via immunoSEQ multiplex PCR, lists solely in-frame clones and lacks some. Of some 76,000 clones detected, 82% appear once; the ten largest clones hold approximately 5.4%. Sequences were derived from blood, sampled from a patient whose treatment included radiotherapy and nephrectomy. These receptors were obtained from a man between 60 and 70 years old with renal cell carcinoma. CDR3s include the opening cysteine and the closing phenylalanine or tryptophan. The D gene is left open where the match is weak. For some rows the clone size is stated as once, few or many, or as a class when expanded; others skip it.

J gene	clone size	V gene	D gene	CDR3 protein	CDR3 DNA
TRBJ1-1	-	TRBV7-2	-	CASSSTEITEAFF	TGTGCCAGCAGCTCGACAGAGATCACTGAAGCTTTCTTT
TRBJ1-1	-	TRBV2	-	CASSELADSYTEAFF	TGTGCCAGCAGTGAACTCGCAGACAGCTACACTGAAGCTTTCTTT
TRBJ1-1	few	TRBV9	-	CASSAALTRNTEAFF	TGTGCCAGCAGCGCAGCTCTCACGAGGAACACTGAAGCTTTCTTT
TRBJ1-2	-	TRBV5-6	-	CASSLDLGQGGYTF	TGTGCCAGCAGCTTGGATTTGGGGCAAGGTGGCTACACCTTC
TRBJ2-1	few	TRBV4-3	-	CASSQRVEVTYNEQFF	TGCGCCAGCAGCCAACGAGTCGAGGTAACCTACAATGAGCAGTTCTTC
TRBJ1-5	-	TRBV30	-	CAWSVGRIQPQHF	TGTGCCTGGAGTGTAGGCAGGATCCAGCCCCAGCATTTT
TRBJ1-1	-	TRBV15	-	CATSRDYAEGTEAFF	TGTGCCACCAGCAGAGACTATGCCGAGGGCACTGAAGCTTTCTTT
TRBJ1-5	-	TRBV19	-	CASIPGTPYSNQPQHF	TGTGCCAGTATTCCCGGGACACCCTATAGCAATCAGCCCCAGCATTTT
TRBJ1-2	few	TRBV6-1	TRBD1	CASSRQGAHGYTF	TGTGCCAGCTCTCGACAGGGAGCACATGGCTACACCTTC
TRBJ2-7	-	TRBV6-5	-	CASSIQGFDEQYF	TGTGCCAGCAGTATCCAGGGCTTCGACGAGCAGTACTTC
TRBJ2-4	-	TRBV11-1	TRBD2	CASSPREKREKNIQYF	TGTGCCAGCAGCCCTAGAGAGAAGCGGGAGAAAAACATTCAGTACTTC
TRBJ2-5	-	TRBV10-1	-	CASSDTGNLETQYF	TGCGCCAGCAGTGATACAGGGAATTTGGAGACCCAGTACTTC
TRBJ1-1	-	TRBV10-3	-	CAISAGSAMNTEAFF	TGTGCCATCAGCGCAGGGTCTGCAATGAACACTGAAGCTTTCTTT
TRBJ2-7	-	TRBV9	TRBD1	CASSYRDRGLNEQYF	TGTGCCAGCAGCTACCGGGACAGGGGGCTCAACGAGCAGTACTTC
TRBJ2-4	-	TRBV7-9	-	CASSLVSETKNIQYF	TGTGCCAGCAGCTTAGTCTCAGAAACCAAAAACATTCAGTACTTC
TRBJ2-5	-	TRBV30	-	CAWSGSSRETQYF	TGTGCCTGGAGTGGGTCAAGTCGGGAGACCCAGTACTTC
TRBJ2-7	-	TRBV28	TRBD1	CASSLYRGREQYF	TGTGCCAGCAGTTTATACAGGGGGCGCGAGCAGTACTTC
TRBJ2-3	-	TRBV4-1	TRBD2	CASSQVPGGRTDTQYF	TGCGCCAGCAGCCAAGTCCCGGGAGGCCGCACAGATACGCAGTATTTT
TRBJ2-7	-	TRBV15	TRBD1	CATSKDRGPYEQYF	TGTGCCACCAGCAAGGACAGGGGCCCCTACGAGCAGTACTTC
TRBJ1-2	-	TRBV5-1	-	CASSLVGGYTF	TGCGCCAGCAGCTTGGTAGGAGGCTACACCTTC
TRBJ1-5	few	TRBV7-2	-	CASSLPGFNQPQHF	TGTGCCAGCAGCCTTCCGGGATTCAATCAGCCCCAGCATTTT
TRBJ2-1	-	TRBV7-2	TRBD2	CASSLQLAGHNEQFF	TGTGCCAGCAGCCTTCAGCTAGCGGGACACAATGAGCAGTTCTTC
TRBJ1-4	once	TRBV18	-	CASSKRVPNEKLFF	TGTGCCAGCTCAAAAAGGGTGCCGAATGAAAAACTGTTTTTT
TRBJ1-2	-	TRBV2	-	CASSYGVDYGYTF	TGTGCCAGCAGCTATGGCGTGGACTATGGCTACACCTTC
TRBJ2-7	-	TRBV28	-	CASGPRALSSYEQYF	TGTGCCAGCGGACCCCGGGCATTGAGCTCCTACGAGCAGTACTTC
TRBJ2-7	few	TRBV27	TRBD1	CASSPPPRTGSYEQYF	TGTGCCAGCAGTCCTCCTCCCCGGACAGGGTCCTACGAGCAGTACTTC
TRBJ2-7	-	TRBV11-3	TRBD2	CASSSSSGSLEQYF	TGTGCCAGCAGCTCCTCAAGCGGGAGCCTCGAGCAGTACTTC
TRBJ2-1	once	TRBV5-1	TRBD2	CASSPDDSGLGRYEQFF	TGCGCCAGCAGCCCTGATGATAGCGGGCTTGGGCGCTATGAGCAGTTCTTC
TRBJ1-4	-	TRBV5-6	-	CASSFGAGEKLFF	TGTGCCAGCAGCTTTGGTGCGGGGGAAAAACTGTTTTTT
TRBJ2-2	-	TRBV2	TRBD2	CASSGAGGPHTGELFF	TGTGCCAGCAGCGGGGCGGGAGGGCCTCACACCGGGGAGCTGTTTTTT
TRBJ2-5	-	TRBV5-4	TRBD1	CASSLEGAETQYF	TGTGCCAGCAGCTTAGAGGGGGCTGAGACCCAGTACTTC